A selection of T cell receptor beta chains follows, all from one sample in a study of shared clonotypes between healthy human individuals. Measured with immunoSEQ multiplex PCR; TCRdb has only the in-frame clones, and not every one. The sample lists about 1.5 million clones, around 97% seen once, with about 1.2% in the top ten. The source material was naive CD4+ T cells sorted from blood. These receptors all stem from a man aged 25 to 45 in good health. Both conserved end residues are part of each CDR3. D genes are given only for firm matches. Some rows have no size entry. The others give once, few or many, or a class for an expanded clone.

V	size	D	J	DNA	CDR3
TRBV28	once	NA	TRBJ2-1	TGTGCCAGCAGTTTTCAAGCGCATGAGCAGTTCTTC	CASSFQAHEQFF
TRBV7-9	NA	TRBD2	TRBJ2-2	TGTGCCAGCAGCTTAGCGCTAGCGGGATCGGGAGCCGGGGAGCTGTTTTTT	CASSLALAGSGAGELFF
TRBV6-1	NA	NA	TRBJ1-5	TGTGCCAGCAGTGTGGGGGCGAATCAGCCCCAGCATTTT	CASSVGANQPQHF
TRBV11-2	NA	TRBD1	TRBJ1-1	TGTGCCAGCAGCCTCCCTCCGGGACAGGTGAACACTGAAGCTTTCTTT	CASSLPPGQVNTEAFF
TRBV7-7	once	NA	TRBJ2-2	TGTGCTAGCAGCTTAGTAGGGAGCGGGGAGCTGTTTTTT	CASSLVGSGELFF
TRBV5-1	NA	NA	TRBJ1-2	TGCGCCAGCAGCTTGGCCGTGGGGGCGGCCTATGGCTACACCTTC	CASSLAVGAAYGYTF
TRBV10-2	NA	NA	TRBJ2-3	TGCGCCAGCAGTTCAGAAGATACGCAGTATTTT	CASSSEDTQYF
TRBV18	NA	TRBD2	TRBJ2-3	TGTGCCAGCTCACCGAGGACTAGCGGGAGTACGCCAGATACGCAGTATTTT	CASSPRTSGSTPDTQYF
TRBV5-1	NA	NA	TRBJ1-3	TGCGCCAGCAGCCCCAGTACCGGAAACACCATATATTTT	CASSPSTGNTIYF
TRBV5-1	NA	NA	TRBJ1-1	TGCGCCAGCAGCCCCGGGACAAGGAACACTGAAGCTTTCTTT	CASSPGTRNTEAFF
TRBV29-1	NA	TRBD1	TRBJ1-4	TGCAGCGTTACTGGACAGGCAAATAATGAAAAACTGTTTTTT	CSVTGQANNEKLFF
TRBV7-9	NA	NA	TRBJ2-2	TGTGCCAGCAGCTTACGAGGCGGGAACACCGGGGAGCTGTTTTTT	CASSLRGGNTGELFF
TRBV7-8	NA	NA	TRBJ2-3	TGTGCCAGCAGCTTAGCGGGGGTCGGAGATACGCAGTATTTT	CASSLAGVGDTQYF
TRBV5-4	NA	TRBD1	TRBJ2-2	TGTGCCAGCAGCCCGAGGGGACAGGGAGTGAACACCGGGGAGCTGTTTTTT	CASSPRGQGVNTGELFF
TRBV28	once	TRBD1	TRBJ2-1	TGTGCCAGCAGTATCCTACGGGACAGGGGACTGGGTGAGCAGTTCTTC	CASSILRDRGLGEQFF
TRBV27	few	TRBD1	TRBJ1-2	TGTGCCAGCAGCAACAGGGGTTCCCCTTATGGCTACACCTTC	CASSNRGSPYGYTF
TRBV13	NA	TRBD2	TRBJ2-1	TGTGCCAGCAGCGTCGAGAGACTAGCCTTGCACAATGAGCAGTTCTTC	CASSVERLALHNEQFF
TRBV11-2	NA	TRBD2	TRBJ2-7	TGTGCCAGCAGCTTAGAGGCGGGAGAGTACGAGCAGTACTTC	CASSLEAGEYEQYF
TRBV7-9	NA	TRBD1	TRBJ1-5	TGTGCCAGCAGCTTACAGGGACAGGGTGGTAATCAGCCCCAGCATTTT	CASSLQGQGGNQPQHF
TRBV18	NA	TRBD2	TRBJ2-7	TGTGCCAGCTCACCAACGGGACTAGACAACGAGCAGTACTTC	CASSPTGLDNEQYF
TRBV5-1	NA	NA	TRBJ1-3	TGCGCCAGCAGCGTTGACAGTTCTGGAAACACCATATATTTT	CASSVDSSGNTIYF
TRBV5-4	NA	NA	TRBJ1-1	TGTGCCAGCAGGGGACAAAGAAACACTGAAGCTTTCTTT	CASRGQRNTEAFF